The 29 T cell receptor beta chains below come from one sample, sequenced in a study of T cell responses to AZD1222 COVID-19 vaccine. Libraries were prepared by immunoSEQ multiplex PCR; TCRdb keeps only in-frame clonotypes and omits some of them. The sample yields some 140,000 clones, approximately 90% seen once. The specimen was peripheral blood, collected on day 0 of AZD1222 vaccination. The receptors were gathered from an adult in good health.

This rearrangement joins TRBV7-2 to TRBJ1-1; D is uncertain. Per the germline V gene, CDR1 is SGHTA and CDR2 is FQGNSA. This CDR3 contains 14 residues. V lost 3 bases to trimming and J lost 2 bases, with 10 bases between them. CDR3 in amino acids: CASSLLPLNTEAFF. CDR3 in DNA: TGTGCCAGCAGCTTGCTTCCGTTAAACACTGAAGCTTTCTTT.

The gene calls are TRBV5-6 and TRBJ1-6; no clear D. Germline V gene lookup returns CDR1 SGHDT and CDR2 YYEEEE. The CDR3 loop spans 14 amino acids. V was trimmed by 4 bases and J by 9 bases, leaving 14 bases between them. The CDR3: CASSQTGIGSPLHF. DNA of the CDR3: TGTGCCAGCAGCCAAACCGGGATCGGTTCACCCCTCCACTTT.

This chain links TRBV5-6 with TRBJ1-3; D might be TRBD1 (6 bases). The CDR3 length is 16 residues. Germline V gene lookup returns CDR1 SGHDT and CDR2 YYEEEE. Trimming shortened V by 2 bases and J by 2 bases, and 14 bases separated the two germline ends. CDR3 residues: CASSLRGATAGNTIYF. CDR3 sequence (DNA): TGTGCCAGCAGCTTACGGGGGGCGACTGCTGGAAACACCATATATTTT.

This clone was seen a single time. V and J are TRBV19 and TRBJ1-2, with D perhaps matching TRBD1 (5 bases). The CDR3 sequence is 14 residues long. Germline V gene sequence: CDR1 LNHDA, CDR2 SQIVND (reference sequence). The V gene lost 6 bases and the J gene lost 7 bases, with 18 bases spanning the gap. The CDR3 coding sequence is TGTGCCAGTAGATGGGGGAGCTCCAGCCCTGGCTACACCTTC. This sequence encodes CASRWGSSSPGYTF.

The chain combines TRBV6-4 with TRBJ1-2; D gene unclear. The V end was cut by 0 bases, the J end by 9 bases, with 38 bases between. Per germline, CDR1 MRHNA and CDR2 SNTAGT. The CDR3 is made up of 22 amino acids. The CDR3 DNA is TGTGCCAGCAGTGACTCGATTGACCGTCCCCCCGTTTATAGCCGCCTTGATGATAGCTACACCTTC. Residues: CASSDSIDRPPVYSRLDDSYTF.

The V gene is TRBV6-6, the J gene TRBJ2-3; 7 bases are shared with TRBD2. CDR1 MNHNY and CDR2 SVGAGI come from the germline V gene (reference sequence). The CDR3 length is 15 residues. The junction had 5 bases not matched to a gene; V was cut back by 2 bases and J by 3 bases. The CDR3: CASSYDRGGTDTQYF. The CDR3 nucleotides read TGTGCCAGCAGTTACGACCGCGGGGGAACAGATACGCAGTATTTT.

This clone was counted once. V usage is TRBV5-5 and J usage is TRBJ2-1; TRBD2 matches at 14 bases. V shed 4 bases and J 2 bases; nucleotides not matched to a gene: 5. Germline lookup yields CDR1 SGHKS and CDR2 YYEKEE (reference sequence). This CDR3 contains 17 residues. The CDR3 protein is CASSGGLAGDAYNEQFF. The CDR3 DNA reads as TGTGCCAGCAGCGGGGGACTAGCGGGAGACGCCTACAATGAGCAGTTCTTC.

This chain joins TRBV29-1 and TRBJ1-3; a weak D match, TRBD1 (5 bases). The V end lost 4 bases, the J end lost 6 bases, and 13 bases lay between the germline ends. Germline values: CDR1 SQVTM, CDR2 ANQGSEA. The CDR3 runs to 13 residues. The CDR3 here is CSVAGAQANTIYF. For the CDR3, the DNA is TGCAGCGTTGCCGGAGCACAGGCAAACACCATATATTTT.

The CDR3 sequence is CASSYRPSTGKGNQPQHF. The CDR3 bases are TGTGCCAGCAGTTATCGCCCGTCGACAGGGAAAGGCAATCAGCCCCAGCATTTT. The rearrangement links TRBV6-2 or TRBV6-3 to TRBJ1-5; 7 bases are shared with TRBD1. The junction had 13 bases not matched to a gene; V was cut back by 3 bases and J by 2 bases. CDR3 length equals 18 residues. Germline lookup yields CDR1 MNHEY and CDR2 SVGEGT.

This clone was detected only once. The rearrangement links TRBV5-6 to TRBJ2-5, with 9 bases that match TRBD2. Per the germline V gene, CDR1 is SGHDT and CDR2 is YYEEEE. The CDR3 spans 16 residues. The trim removed 0 bases at V and 2 bases at J, leaving 5 bases unmatched. CDR3 nucleotide sequence: TGTGCCAGCAGCTTGGGGGCGGGAGGGTATCAAGAGACCCAGTACTTC. Translating it yields CASSLGAGGYQETQYF.

The J gene is TRBJ1-2, the V gene TRBV4-3; D unresolved. Germline lookup yields CDR1 LGHNA and CDR2 YSLEER. V was trimmed by 2 bases and J by 7 bases, leaving 14 bases between them. The CDR3 spans 14 residues. DNA for the CDR3: TGCGCCAGCAGCCAACTGAGCGGATCTAGTGGCTACACCTTC. Amino acid sequence: CASSQLSGSSGYTF.

The V and J genes are TRBV6-5 and TRBJ1-6, with no clear D. V lost 2 bases and J 7 bases, leaving 9 bases between the germline ends. The germline V gene encodes CDR1 MNHEY and CDR2 SVGAGI. This CDR3 comprises 14 residues. The CDR3 loop reads CASSYGRLNSPLHF. In nucleotides, the CDR3 is TGTGCCAGCAGTTACGGCAGACTAAATTCACCCCTCCACTTT.

The rearrangement links TRBV5-1 to TRBJ1-5, with D unclear. The CDR3 is 14 amino acids. The V end lost 0 bases, the J end lost 2 bases, and 6 bases lay between the germline ends. The germline CDR1 and CDR2 sequences are SGHRS and YFSETQ. The CDR3, as DNA: TGCGCCAGCAGCTTGGGAGACGGCAATCAGCCCCAGCATTTT. Translated, it gives CASSLGDGNQPQHF.

This chain uses TRBV5-1 with TRBJ2-5, with D unresolved. The germline CDR1 and CDR2 sequences are SGHRS and YFSETQ. The V and J ends lost 3 bases and 3 bases respectively, with 6 bases between them. This CDR3 has 12 residues. The CDR3 here is CASSSTKETQYF. CDR3 coding DNA: TGCGCCAGCAGCTCCACCAAAGAGACCCAGTACTTC.

This clone has a handful of counts. V and J are TRBV28 and TRBJ1-1, with D perhaps matching TRBD1 (5 bases). The V end lost 5 bases, the J end lost 4 bases, and 26 bases lay between the germline ends. The CDR3 runs 18 residues. The V gene's germline CDR1 is MDHEN and CDR2 SYDVKM. The CDR3 protein is CASSLTTPPGRQGTEAFF. The DNA of the CDR3 is TGTGCCAGCAGTCTAACCACACCCCCAGGTCGCCAGGGCACTGAAGCTTTCTTT. The variable domain in full, completed from reference TRBV28 and TRBJ1-1, reads DVKVTQSSRYLVKRTGEKVFLECVQDMDHENMFWYRQDPGLGLRLIYFSYDVKMKEKGDIPEGYSVSREKKERFSLILESASTNQTSMYLCASSLTTPPGRQGTEAFFGQGTRLTVV.

This clone was observed a single time. J is TRBJ1-1 and V is TRBV11-2; D is unclear. Deletions cut 4 bases from V and 2 bases from J, with 14 bases between. Germline V gene sequence: CDR1 SGHAT, CDR2 FQNNGV. The CDR3 length is 15 residues. The CDR3 bases are TGTGCCAGCAGCTCCCACCGCGCCCCTAACACTGAAGCTTTCTTT. Amino acid sequence: CASSSHRAPNTEAFF.

The chain links TRBV28 to TRBJ2-7; tentatively, D is TRBD2 (6 bases). This CDR3 comprises 18 residues. V shed 1 base and J shed 3 bases, with 22 bases lying between them. Per germline, CDR1 MDHEN and CDR2 SYDVKM. The CDR3 here is CASSLSFGGTGTLYEQYF. The DNA for the CDR3 is TGTGCCAGCAGTTTATCATTTGGGGGTACTGGGACTCTCTACGAGCAGTACTTC.

The chain recombines TRBV28 with TRBJ1-5; a weak D match, TRBD1 (6 bases). V shed 5 bases and J shed 7 bases, with 21 bases lying between them. Germline assignment: CDR1 MDHEN and CDR2 SYDVKM. The length of the CDR3 is 16 residues. CDR3 sequence: CASSHTRQALGQPQHF. CDR3 DNA: TGTGCCAGCAGTCATACTAGACAGGCGCTGGGGCAGCCCCAGCATTTT. Looking up the rest from reference TRBV28 and TRBJ1-5 gives the full variable domain: DVKVTQSSRYLVKRTGEKVFLECVQDMDHENMFWYRQDPGLGLRLIYFSYDVKMKEKGDIPEGYSVSREKKERFSLILESASTNQTSMYLCASSHTRQALGQPQHFGDGTRLSIL.

The chain links TRBV6-5 to TRBJ1-6; a possible D gene is TRBD1 (5 bases). Trimming took 5 bases from V and 14 from J, leaving 10 bases between them. The CDR3 contains 11 residues. Germline V lookup: CDR1 MNHEY, CDR2 SVGAGI. The CDR3 DNA reads as TGTGCCAGCAGTCCGGGGGAGACCCTCCACTTT. This translates into CASSPGETLHF.

The chain has TRBV6-6 and TRBJ1-4; no reliable D call. The length of the CDR3 is 13 residues. Trimming took off 0 bases at V and 11 bases at J, with 10 bases between the two ends. Germline CDR1 MNHNY, CDR2 SVGAGI (reference sequence). The CDR3 sequence: CASSYSTEGKLFF. The CDR3 nucleotides read TGTGCCAGCAGTTACTCGACCGAAGGGAAACTGTTTTTT.

This clone occurred once. The chain recombines TRBV7-9 with TRBJ1-6; D is undetermined. Trimming removed 5 bases at V and 8 bases at J, with 7 bases between. Germline CDR1 reads SEHNR; CDR2 reads FQNEAQ (reference sequence). The CDR3 has 12 amino acids. This CDR3 reads CASSEEHSPLHF. CDR3 coding DNA: TGTGCCAGCAGCGAAGAGCATTCACCCCTCCACTTT. The full variable domain, in which reference TRBV7-9 and TRBJ1-6 provide the parts outside the CDR3, is DTGVSQNPRHKITKRGQNVTFRCDPISEHNRLYWYRQTLGQGPEFLTYFQNEAQLEKSRLLSDRFSAERPKGSFSTLEIQRTEQGDSAMYLCASSEEHSPLHFGNGTRLTVT.

The chain joins TRBV7-8 to TRBJ1-6, with D perhaps matching TRBD1 (5 bases). The germline V gene has CDR1 SGHVS and CDR2 FQNEAQ. The germline V and J ends were trimmed by 5 bases and 8 bases, with 7 bases remaining between them. The CDR3 extends over 12 amino acids. In DNA form, the CDR3 reads TGTGCCAGCAGCCTCAGGGATTCACCCCTCCACTTT. It is translated as CASSLRDSPLHF.

This chain connects TRBV6-1 to TRBJ2-7; 7 positions agree with TRBD1. CDR1 and CDR2 from the germline V gene are MNHNS and SASEGT. After removal of 2 bases from V and 4 bases from J, the junction contained 11 bases not matched to a gene. CDR3 size: 16 residues. CDR3 DNA: TGTGCCAGCAGTGAAAATCAGGTTCAGGGGGTTTACGAGCAGTACTTC. It codes for CASSENQVQGVYEQYF.

This clone has just one count. The rearrangement joins TRBV7-9 to TRBJ2-2; 8 nucleotides agree with TRBD2. V shed 5 bases and J 0 bases; nucleotides not matched to a gene: 11. Germline lookup yields CDR1 SEHNR and CDR2 FQNEAQ (reference sequence). This CDR3 spans 18 amino acids. The CDR3 DNA follows: TGTGCCAGCAGCATCAGGGGCGGACTAGCAGCGAACACCGGGGAGCTGTTTTTT. Protein product: CASSIRGGLAANTGELFF.

The V gene is TRBV7-8, the J gene TRBJ1-1; TRBD1 matches 11 bases. V shed 5 bases and J 7 bases; nucleotides not matched to a gene: 6. The CDR3 is 14 amino acids. CDR1 is SGHVS, CDR2 FQNEAQ, per germline. CDR3 amino acids: CASSPLDRGLEAFF. The CDR3 region has the DNA TGTGCCAGCAGCCCGCTGGACAGGGGGCTTGAAGCTTTCTTT.

The chain employs TRBV6-2 or TRBV6-3 and TRBJ1-4; 7 nucleotides agree with TRBD1. This CDR3 comprises 17 residues. CDR1 MNHEY and CDR2 SVGEGT come from the germline V gene. After removal of 4 bases from V and 1 base from J, the junction contained 9 bases not matched to a gene. CDR3 amino acids: CASSSRQGRRTNEKLFF. The CDR3 DNA reads as TGTGCCAGCAGTTCCAGACAGGGAAGGAGAACTAATGAAAAACTGTTTTTT.

This rearrangement joins TRBV6-5 to TRBJ1-5; D unclear. Germline V gives CDR1 MNHEY, CDR2 SVGAGI. The ends were cut back, 6 bases at V and 4 bases at J, with 10 bases in the middle. The CDR3 runs 13 residues. CDR3 nucleotide sequence: TGTGCCAGCAGCGCATCGTTAAATCAGCCCCAGCATTTT. Translated: CASSASLNQPQHF.

The chain couples TRBV5-4 to TRBJ1-1; unclear D gene. This CDR3 is 15 amino acids long. V was pared by 4 bases and J by 1 base, with 14 bases between. Germline V gene sequence: CDR1 SGHNT, CDR2 YYREEE (reference sequence). CDR3 sequence (DNA): TGTGCCAGCAGCGAGCTAGGGAGTTCGAACACTGAAGCTTTCTTT. Its translation: CASSELGSSNTEAFF.

This clone showed up just a few times. The gene calls are TRBV10-3 and TRBJ1-2; perhaps TRBD1 as D (5 bases). Germline-derived CDR1 and CDR2 are ENHRY and SYGVKD. The germline V and J ends were trimmed by 4 bases and 3 bases, with 6 bases remaining between them. CDR3 length: 12 amino acids. The CDR3 region has the DNA TGTGCCATCAGTGTGACAGACTATGGCTACACCTTC. This gives the protein CAISVTDYGYTF.